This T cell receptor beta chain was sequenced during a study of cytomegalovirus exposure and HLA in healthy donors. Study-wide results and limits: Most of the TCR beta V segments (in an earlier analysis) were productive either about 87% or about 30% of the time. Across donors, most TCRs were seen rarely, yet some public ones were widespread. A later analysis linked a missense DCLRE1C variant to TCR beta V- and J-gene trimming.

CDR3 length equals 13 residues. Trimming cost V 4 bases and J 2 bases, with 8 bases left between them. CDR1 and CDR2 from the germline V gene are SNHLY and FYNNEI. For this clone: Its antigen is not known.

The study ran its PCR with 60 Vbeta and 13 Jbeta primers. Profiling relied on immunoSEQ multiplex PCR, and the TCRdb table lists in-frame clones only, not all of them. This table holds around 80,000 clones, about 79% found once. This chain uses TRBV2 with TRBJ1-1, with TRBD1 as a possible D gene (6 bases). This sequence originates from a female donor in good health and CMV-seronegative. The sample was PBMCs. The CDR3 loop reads CASSVGGNTEAFF. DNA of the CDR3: TGTGCCAGCAGTGTTGGGGGCAACACTGAAGCTTTCTTT.